These T cell receptor beta chains were read from a single sample in a study of T cells expressing NK-cell markers. Using the 5' RACE reads, TCRdb records one entry per CDR3 protein without DNA. In all, the sample yields some 600,000 distinct CDR3 sequences. Sequenced material: blood T cells: a sorted CD56 or NKG2C T cell subset, CD4+ or CD8+ T cells, or bulk PBMC T cells (not recorded which). The source of these receptors is a man aged 18 to 29 in good health. Each CDR3 is given with its conserved first and last residue.

J gene | V gene | CDR3 protein
TRBJ2-7 | TRBV5-4 | CASSLNVIGRAGYEQYF
TRBJ2-1 | TRBV11-2 | CASRHISGPYNEQFF
TRBJ2-2 | TRBV20-1 | CSGKAAGGTGELFF
TRBJ2-7 | TRBV7-2 | CASSSPGTAGYEQYF
TRBJ2-7 | TRBV12-3/TRBV12-4 | CASSLGGLAVTYEQYF
TRBJ2-5 | TRBV7-8 | CASSSGKQSGTQYF
TRBJ1-6 | TRBV7-2 | CASSPSAQGVNSPLHF
TRBJ1-2 | TRBV10-3 | CAISFTGGADYGYTF
TRBJ2-1 | TRBV25-1 | CASSESRGYSYNEQFF
TRBJ1-1 | TRBV5-1 | CASSLNTGQNTEAFF
TRBJ2-7 | TRBV5-1 | CASSGISGSGPYEQYF
TRBJ1-5 | TRBV25-1 | CASSVGASNQPQHF
TRBJ2-2 | TRBV15 | CATSRDRGSINGELFF
TRBJ2-5 | TRBV9 | CASSISGRAGSETQYF
TRBJ1-6 | TRBV9 | CASSVAEGGNSPLHF
TRBJ2-1 | TRBV29-1 | CSVSGAATWNEQFF
TRBJ2-3 | TRBV4-1 | CASSQGPTDLNTQYF
TRBJ2-7 | TRBV7-2 | CASSLAHGLGEQYF
TRBJ2-5 | TRBV12-3/TRBV12-4 | CASSLGWTAQETQYF
TRBJ2-7 | TRBV25-1 | CASSEFAGVYEQYF
TRBJ2-1 | TRBV18 | CASSPGHGRDDYNEQFF
TRBJ2-1 | TRBV11-2 | CASSFEFYEEEQFF
TRBJ2-5 | TRBV7-8 | CASSLGVGVIAEETQYF
TRBJ2-7 | TRBV7-9 | CASSSAGTGHYEQYF
TRBJ2-7 | TRBV12-5 | CASGFLLRDRVPYEQYF
TRBJ1-1 | TRBV29-1 | CSVHPRDRVGTEAFF
TRBJ1-1 | TRBV5-1 | CASSLSRDTLTRTEAFF